The source of this T cell receptor (beta chain) is a study of prognosis after radiotherapy for stage I lung cancer. Study background: None of the non-small cell lung cancer patients was considered medically operable.

TCR beta CDR3 amplification from genomic DNA was performed by two-round multiplex PCR. The authors ran first-round PCR with primers specific to each TRBV and TRBJ gene. TCRdb reprocessed the multiplex PCR reads with MiXCR, giving one entry per CDR3 protein. The sample carries nearly 20,000 distinct CDR3 sequences, approximately 25% recorded once. The study's findings and limits: Counted unique TCR clones declined after stereotactic body radiation therapy (median about 9,200 versus 6,500). When patients developed distant metastases, their Shannon entropy after stereotactic body radiation therapy was lower.

This clonotype was detected only once. Its antigen is still unknown. A far more abundant clone sits one base away, making this likely a read error. Per germline, CDR1 MRHNA and CDR2 SNTAGT. V was clipped by 8 bases and J by 11 bases; unmatched bases: 14. The CDR3 has 14 amino acids. There were six milliliters of peripheral blood drawn at each of two time points. The specimen comprised PBMCs, sampled before or after stereotactic body radiation therapy (not recorded which). The chain has TRBV6-4 and TRBJ2-1, with TRBD1 matching 8 bases. The clonotype was recovered from a donor of 50 years or more with non-small cell lung cancer. CDR3 sequence: CASSEDRGEDKQFF. The CDR3 nucleotides are TGTGCCAGCTCAGAAGACAGGGGCGAGGATAAGCAGTTCTTC.